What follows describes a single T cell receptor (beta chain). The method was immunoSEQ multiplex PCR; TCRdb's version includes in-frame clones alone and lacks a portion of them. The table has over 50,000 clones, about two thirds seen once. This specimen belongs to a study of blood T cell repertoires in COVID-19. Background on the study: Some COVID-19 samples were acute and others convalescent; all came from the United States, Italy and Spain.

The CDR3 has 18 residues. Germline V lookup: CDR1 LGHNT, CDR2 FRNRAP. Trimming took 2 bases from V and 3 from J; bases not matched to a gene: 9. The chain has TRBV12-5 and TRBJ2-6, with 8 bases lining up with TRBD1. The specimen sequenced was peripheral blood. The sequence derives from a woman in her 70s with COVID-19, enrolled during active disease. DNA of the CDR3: TGTGCTAGTGGTTTGTCAGAGTCAGGGGGCTTTGGGGCCAACGTCCTGACTTTC. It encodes CASGLSESGGFGANVLTF.